Shown below are 24 T cell receptor beta chains from a single sample sequenced in a study of regulatory T cells in long-lasting Graves disease. HTBI primers from iRepertoire and Arm-PCR of CDR3 regions yielded the TCR beta libraries. MiXCR was run by TCRdb on the multiplex PCR reads, yielding one entry per CDR3 protein. The table includes under 450,000 distinct CDR3 sequences, roughly 24% detected once. Time point meaning: persistent/refractory GD, antithyroid drugs over 5 years with positive TRAb. PBMC RNA was the source of the TCR library. Specimen: peripheral blood mononuclear cells (PBMCs), collected when the disease was refractory, from a patient treated with antithyroid drugs. These receptors were taken from a woman aged 40 to 55 with Graves disease.

This clonotype has a single count. At one end the junction does not follow the germline gene, possibly because of a read error. The J gene is TRBJ2-5, the V gene TRBV15; 9 positions agree with TRBD1. Germline CDR1 LNHNV, CDR2 YYDKDF (reference sequence). The CDR3 runs to 16 residues. The CDR3, as DNA: TGTGCCACCAGCAGACCTGTGGGACAGGGTCAAGGGACCCAGTACTTC. Amino acids: CATSRPVGQGQGTQYF.

Many counts were recorded for this clonotype. CDR3 amino acids: CASTSNRGDGYTF. The CDR3 nucleotides read TGTGCCAGCACTTCGAATCGAGGGGATGGCTACACCTTC. The chain joins TRBV27 to TRBJ1-2, with D tentatively TRBD1 (5 bases). V was cut by 7 bases and J by 6 bases, with 15 bases left in between. There are 13 residues in the CDR3. Germline-derived CDR1 and CDR2 are MNHEY and SMNVEV (reference sequence).

There are a few counts of this clonotype. CDR3 region: CASSRQGIANTGELFF. The CDR3 DNA is TGTGCCAGCAGTCGACAGGGCATCGCGAACACCGGGGAGCTGTTTTTT. This chain joins TRBV2 and TRBJ2-2; 7 nucleotides agree with TRBD1. The germline gives CDR1 SNHLY, CDR2 FYNNEI. This CDR3 comprises 16 residues. V lost 5 bases and J lost 0; bases outside the gene matches: 6.

Concerning this clonotype: Being one base from a much bigger clone, this may be a read error. The J gene is TRBJ2-7, the V gene TRBV25-1; D is possibly TRBD2 (5 bases). Looked up from germline, CDR1 is MGHDK and CDR2 is SYGVNS. This CDR3 is built from 16 residues. In DNA form, the CDR3 reads TGTGCCAGCAGTGAATATATCCACAGTGCTGGTGGGGAGCAGCACTTC. It codes for CASSEYIHSAGGEQHF.

This clonotype turned up a few times. This chain links TRBV5-1 with TRBJ2-7, with D possibly TRBD2 on 6 matching bases. Trimming stripped 4 bases from V and 5 bases from J, with 22 bases between. The CDR3 is 16 amino acids. The germline V gene encodes CDR1 SGHRS and CDR2 YFSETQ. The DNA of the CDR3 is TGCGCCAGCAGCGGCGACGTGGGGGGATTCAGGGACGAGCAGTACTTC. As protein: CASSGDVGGFRDEQYF.

In its sample, this clonotype was seen many times. V usage is TRBV27 and J usage is TRBJ2-7; TRBD1 matches 7 bases. V lost 8 bases to trimming and J lost 3 bases; unmatched junction nucleotides: 13. The CDR3 is 15 residues long. Germline V CDR1 and CDR2: MNHEY, SMNVEV (reference sequence). CDR3: CASAFSQGPFYEQYF. In DNA form, the CDR3 reads TGTGCCAGCGCCTTCTCACAGGGGCCCTTCTACGAGCAGTACTTC.

This clonotype was observed many times. This may be a read error: a much more frequent sequence differs by one nucleotide. The rearrangement joins TRBV7-9 to TRBJ2-5, with D possibly matching TRBD2 (6 bases). Trimming removed 2 bases from V and 3 bases from J, with 7 bases in between. Germline assignment: CDR1 SEHNR and CDR2 FQNEAQ (reference sequence). This CDR3 has 13 residues. Here the CDR3 reads CASSLWGEETQYF. CDR3 nucleotide sequence: TGTGCCAGCAGCTTATGGGGGGAAGAGACCCAGTACTTC.

J is TRBJ2-3 and V is TRBV5-1, with 11 bases identical to TRBD2. The CDR3 has 18 residues. Losses at the gene ends were 0 bases for V and 5 bases for J; bases not matched to a gene: 11. Per germline, CDR1 SGHRS and CDR2 YFSETQ. CDR3 sequence: CASSLVGLRTSGLDTQYF. The CDR3 bases are TGCGCCAGCAGCTTGGTCGGTTTAAGGACTAGCGGGTTAGATACGCAGTATTTT.

This clonotype has ten or more counts. This chain connects TRBV28 to TRBJ1-1; 11 positions agree with TRBD1. The V and J ends lost 3 bases and 10 bases, in that order; junction bases with no gene match: 4. This CDR3 is 13 amino acids long. Germline V gene data show CDR1 as MDHEN and CDR2 as SYDVKM. CDR3 in amino acids: CASSLGDRGIAFF. Here the CDR3 DNA reads TGTGCCAGCAGTTTGGGGGACAGGGGGATAGCTTTCTTT.

This clonotype was observed at least ten times. The chain carries TRBV28 and TRBJ2-7; D call uncertain. CDR1 is MDHEN and CDR2 is SYDVKM in the germline V gene. Deletions cut 7 bases from V and 0 bases from J, with 16 bases between. CDR3 size: 15 residues. The CDR3 protein is CASTPGRSDSYEQYF. DNA for the CDR3: TGTGCCAGCACACCAGGTCGGTCGGACTCCTACGAGCAGTACTTC. The variable domain in full, with the rest retrieved from reference TRBV28 and TRBJ2-7, is DVKVTQSSRYLVKRTGEKVFLECVQDMDHENMFWYRQDPGLGLRLIYFSYDVKMKEKGDIPEGYSVSREKKERFSLILESASTNQTSMYLCASTPGRSDSYEQYFGPGTRLTVT.

This clonotype was recorded many times. The chain carries TRBV10-3 and TRBJ1-2; possibly TRBD1 for D (6 bases). CDR3 length: 16 amino acids. Trimming took 3 bases from V and 2 from J, leaving 16 bases between them. Germline CDR1 reads ENHRY; CDR2 reads SYGVKD. In DNA, the CDR3 is TGTGCCATCAGTGATCCAAAACAGGGAACCAACTATGGCTACACCTTC. It specifies CAISDPKQGTNYGYTF.

In its sample, this clonotype was seen a few times. The chain links TRBV20-1 to TRBJ1-6; TRBD1 matches at 8 bases. The CDR3 sequence is 15 residues long. V gave up 0 bases and J gave up 10 bases; unmatched junction bases: 8. Looked up from germline, CDR1 is DFQATT and CDR2 is SNEGSKA (reference sequence). This CDR3 reads CSARDPGQGRSPLHF. Written as DNA, the CDR3 is TGCAGTGCTAGAGATCCTGGACAGGGACGATCACCCCTCCACTTT.

The V call is TRBV6-2 or TRBV6-3, the J call TRBJ2-7; 7 nucleotides line up with TRBD1. This CDR3 spans 13 amino acids. The germline V gene encodes CDR1 MNHEY and CDR2 SVGEGT. With 7 bases clipped from V and 3 bases from J, the junction kept 6 bases outside the gene matches. CDR3 bases: TGTGCCAGCACTTGGGACAGATACTACGAGCAGTACTTC. It yields the protein CASTWDRYYEQYF.

A note on this clonotype: In this CDR3 the conserved last residue, phenylalanine or tryptophan, is missing, so a read error is likely. V is TRBV5-1 and J is TRBJ1-1; D unclear. Germline V gene lookup returns CDR1 SGHRS and CDR2 YFSETQ. The V end lost 0 bases, the J end lost 4 bases, and 13 bases lay between the germline ends. There are 15 residues in the CDR3. The chain's CDR3 is CASSLEPVVGTEAFL. As DNA, the CDR3 is TGCGCCAGCAGCTTGGAGCCTGTCGTGGGCACTGAAGCTTTCCTT.

The chain uses TRBV20-1 and TRBJ2-7; TRBD2 might be the D (6 bases). V lost 6 bases to trimming and J lost 0 bases, with 12 bases between them. Germline V CDR1 and CDR2: DFQATT, SNEGSKA (reference sequence). CDR3 size: 13 residues. The CDR3 DNA is TGCAGTGCCGGGAGAACAGGCTCCTACGAGCAGTACTTC. It encodes CSAGRTGSYEQYF.

In nucleotides, the CDR3 is TGTGCCAGTAGTATAGCTCTCAGAATGAACACTGAAGCTTTCTTT. Its translation is CASSIALRMNTEAFF. The chain combines TRBV19 with TRBJ1-1; D not resolved. The CDR3 extends over 15 amino acids. The V gene lost 1 base and the J gene lost 0 bases, with 9 bases spanning the gap. The germline V gene encodes CDR1 LNHDA and CDR2 SQIVND (reference sequence).

In its sample, this clonotype was seen a few times. This chain joins TRBV28 and TRBJ1-3; D is uncertain. CDR3 length equals 13 residues. Germline CDR1 MDHEN, CDR2 SYDVKM. Trimming took off 3 bases at V and 4 bases at J, with 7 bases between the two ends. CDR3 nucleotide sequence: TGTGCCAGCAGTTTTGCCCAGGGAAACACCATATATTTT. Encoded protein: CASSFAQGNTIYF.

This clonotype has a handful of counts. The rearrangement joins TRBV28 to TRBJ2-3, with a tentative D call TRBD1 (6 bases). V gave up 6 bases and J gave up 2 bases, with 21 bases separating them. The CDR3 spans 17 residues. The germline gives CDR1 MDHEN, CDR2 SYDVKM. This chain's CDR3 is CASRLRQVWPYTDTQYF. The CDR3 nucleotides are TGTGCCAGCAGGCTCAGACAGGTCTGGCCCTACACAGATACGCAGTATTTT.

The CDR3 sequence is CASRTGQGETDTQYF. In DNA, the CDR3 is TGTGCCAGCAGGACGGGACAGGGGGAAACAGATACGCAGTATTTT. The V call is TRBV6-1, the J call TRBJ2-3, with 11 bases lining up with TRBD1. The CDR3 consists of 15 residues. Germline-derived CDR1 and CDR2 are MNHNS and SASEGT. Trimming removed 6 bases from V and 3 bases from J; junction bases left unmatched: 5.

This clonotype was counted ten times or more. CDR3 in DNA: TGTGCCAGCAGTCTTATCATGCCCAACAGGGTCCCAGGGGTCCAAGAGACCCAGTACTTC. As protein: CASSLIMPNRVPGVQETQYF. The genes are TRBV28 and TRBJ2-5; tentatively, D is TRBD1 (6 bases). The CDR3 extends over 20 amino acids. The V end was cut by 5 bases, the J end by 1 base, with 29 bases between. Germline CDR1 is MDHEN and CDR2 is SYDVKM.

Many counts were recorded for this clonotype. The CDR3 spells CASSQTGGNEKLFF. The CDR3 coding sequence is TGTGCCAGCAGCCAAACAGGGGGCAATGAAAAACTGTTTTTT. This rearrangement joins TRBV7-8 to TRBJ1-4; 9 bases are a match to TRBD1. From germline, CDR1 is SGHVS and CDR2 FQNEAQ. Trimming at V came to 5 bases and at J to 5 bases, leaving 3 bases not matched to a gene. The CDR3 sequence is 14 residues long. Looking up the rest from reference TRBV7-8 and TRBJ1-4 gives the full variable domain: GAGVSQSPRYKVAKRGQDVALRCDPISGHVSLFWYQQALGQGPEFLTYFQNEAQLDKSGLPSDRFFAERPEGSVSTLKIQRTQQEDSAVYLCASSQTGGNEKLFFGSGTQLSVL.

To note about this clonotype: A much larger clonotype is one base distant, so this may be a read error. The chain employs TRBV6-1 and TRBJ1-4; D gene uncertain. CDR1 and CDR2 from the germline V gene are MNHNS and SASEGT. V gave up 8 bases and J gave up 8 bases, with 18 bases separating them. The CDR3 has 14 amino acids. CDR3 nucleotides: TGTGCCAGCGCAATAATCCCCTTGGGAGAAAAACTGTTTTTT. Translated: CASAIIPLGEKLFF.

In its sample, this clonotype was seen many times. The chain couples TRBV27 to TRBJ1-1; D is ambiguous. This CDR3 contains 15 residues. Germline V gene sequence: CDR1 MNHEY, CDR2 SMNVEV (reference sequence). V was cut by 5 bases and J by 1 base, with 14 bases left in between. DNA for the CDR3: TGTGCCAGCAGTCCCATACAGAGCTCGAACACTGAAGCTTTCTTT. Its translation: CASSPIQSSNTEAFF.

This clonotype was recorded at least ten times. The CDR3 region has the DNA TGTGCCAGCAGTGACTCGGTGGTAGCGGGAGGGCCTGGGGAGACCCAGTACTTC. It yields the protein CASSDSVVAGGPGETQYF. V gene TRBV25-1 combines with J gene TRBJ2-5; 11 positions agree with TRBD2. Trimming at V came to 3 bases and at J to 5 bases, leaving 14 bases not matched to a gene. This CDR3 has 18 amino acids. The V gene's germline CDR1 is MGHDK and CDR2 SYGVNS.